This entry features one TCR beta chain sequence. The clone's antigen remains unknown. No clone much larger than this one lies a single base away; base qualities are absent. The source of the sample is a study of blood T cell repertoires in COVID-19 (dated by TCRdb to between 2020 and 2021). For the wider study: Samples covering the acute and convalescent phases of COVID-19 were provided by collaborators in the United States, Italy and Spain. The prospective study material was composed of cDNA or gDNA derived from T cells, B-cell-depleted T cells, or PBMCs. Subjects who had been exposed to COVID-19, were actively infected with it, or had recovered from it provided the deeply sampled blood TCRbeta repertoires that made up the dataset. The repertoires were released in a freely available public database intended as a resource for research on the immune response to SARS-CoV-2. The samples were drawn from two sources: the first 160 participants of the ongoing ImmuneRACE study, and about 1,300 subjects contributed by 6 global collaborators. Sample metadata almost always included a de-identified subject ID, COVID-19 status, age in years and sex. Where available, HLA class I and class II types were taken from metadata supplied by the sample provider and were not determined by assay-based typing. General study outcomes and caveats: The quantity of clinical and demographic metadata differed by source and by participant and was supplied without curation.

The immunoSEQ Assay, a bias-controlled multiplex PCR, was used to amplify TCRbeta CDR3 regions from genomic DNA. In the authors' own workflow: Within the assay, amplification of reference gene primers was used to estimate how many nucleated cells each sample contained. Sequence reads were collapsed and filtered to measure the absolute abundance of every unique TCRbeta CDR3 rearrangement. For each sample, productive Simpson clonality was calculated as the square root of Simpson's diversity index over productive rearrangements. The table comes from immuneACCESS by way of TCRdb, which keeps in-frame sequences with V and J called. Part of the clones is missing from these tables; in studies checked, under half for an unresolved V gene and the rest for unknown reasons. The V and J calls and the clone size are those of that table, but D and trimming were determined from the DNA. The sample table lists tens of thousands of clones, 91% of them with a count of one. Less than 2.5% of the sample belongs to the ten largest clones.

The CDR3 runs 14 residues from the cysteine to the phenylalanine. The only DNA kept is the CDR3, 42 bases in frame from the first base. V lost 3 bases and J lost 0 bases; the stretch between them is 7 bases long. The germline V gene supplies CDR1 MGHRA and CDR2 YSYEKL. Whole blood was collected in K2EDTA tubes by collaborating institutions according to the institutions' own protocols. For TCRbeta analysis, collaborator samples were shipped as frozen whole blood, as isolated PBMCs, or as DNA extracted from either sample type. The specimen was peripheral blood. The sequence was obtained from a human donor with active COVID-19. The donor label of this sample is uncertain. The rearranged segments are TRBV4-1 and TRBJ2-3, and possibly TRBD2, on 5 matching bases. CDR3 region: CASSHRESTDTQYF. The DNA sequence follows: TGCGCCAGCAGCCATCGGGAAAGCACAGATACGCAGTATTTT.